This T cell receptor beta chain was captured in a study of T cells in localized non-small cell lung cancer. Whole-study findings and limits: Tumor trailed uninvolved adjacent lung in T cell clonality, which peaked there. Researchers found a median roughly 50 of the top 100 tumor clones in adjacent lung.

About this clone itself: Antigen: not known.

This CDR3 has 15 residues. Germline assignment: CDR1 MNHNY and CDR2 SVGAGI (reference sequence). Losses at the gene ends were 1 base for V and 5 bases for J; bases not matched to a gene: 5. Profiled with immunoSEQ multiplex PCR; TCRdb holds only in-frame clones, not every one. The sample has about 24,000 clones, about 90% seen once. This chain connects TRBV6-6 to TRBJ2-1; 7 bases are a match to TRBD2. The clonotype comes from a male donor at least 60 years old with stage II squamous cell lung carcinoma. Material: peripheral blood, obtained before any cancer treatment. The CDR3, as DNA: TGTGCCAGCAGTTACTTAGCGGGCGGAGACAATGAGCAGTTCTTC. Encoded protein: CASSYLAGGDNEQFF.